This T cell receptor (beta chain) is from a study of T cells in Graves' hyperthyroidism and ophthalmopathy. There are 13 residues in the CDR3. Germline CDR1 and CDR2: SGHAT and FQNNGV. V gave up 5 bases and J gave up 3 bases, with 8 bases separating them. TCR beta CDR3 regions were amplified from RNA. HTBI primers drove first-round RT-PCR of the TCR CDR3. One entry per CDR3 protein results from TCRdb running MiXCR on the multiplex PCR reads. This sample carries around 420,000 distinct CDR3 sequences, 15% to 18% of them seen once, and the ten largest clones take 11% to 15%. In this sample, this clonotype turned up many times.

The sequencing sample was made of blood. This TCR came from a woman aged 18-29 years with Graves' hyperthyroidism. This chain uses TRBV11-2 with TRBJ2-1; no clear D gene. The CDR3 is CASSLPVYNEQFF. The CDR3 DNA reads TGTGCCAGCAGCCTACCGGTCTACAATGAGCAGTTCTTC.